A selection of T cell receptor beta chains follows, all from one sample in a study of blood T cells in healthy people across ages. TCRdb used MiXCR to reprocess the 5' RACE reads, holding one entry per CDR3 protein. The table lists roughly 700,000 distinct CDR3 sequences, over 45% of them singletons. The sequenced sample consisted of blood. The receptors derive from a woman in her sixties in good health. The CDR3 runs from the conserved cysteine through the conserved F or W. Fields, in order: clone size, CDR3 length, V gene, D gene, J gene, CDR3 DNA, CDR3 protein. A D gene is named only where the DNA matches it firmly. Rows may omit the clone size; those that give it use once, few, many or a size class.

clone size: -; CDR3 length: 13; V gene: TRBV28; D gene: -; J gene: TRBJ2-7; CDR3 DNA: TGTGCCAGCAATCGACAAAACTCCTACGAGCAGTACTTC; CDR3 protein: CASNRQNSYEQYF
clone size: few; CDR3 length: 15; V gene: TRBV18; D gene: TRBD2; J gene: TRBJ2-7; CDR3 DNA: TGTGCCAGCTCACCTTACCCGGGACTAGCGGACGAGCAGTACTTC; CDR3 protein: CASSPYPGLADEQYF
clone size: -; CDR3 length: 16; V gene: TRBV5-1; D gene: -; J gene: TRBJ2-6; CDR3 DNA: TGCGCCAGCAGCTTGTTAGGGCTCTCTGGGGCCAACGTCCTGACTTTC; CDR3 protein: CASSLLGLSGANVLTF
clone size: few; CDR3 length: 15; V gene: TRBV7-9; D gene: -; J gene: TRBJ2-7; CDR3 DNA: TGTGCCAGCAGTCAAGCCGCGGGATTAGGATACGAGCAGTACTTC; CDR3 protein: CASSQAAGLGYEQYF
clone size: -; CDR3 length: 13; V gene: TRBV4-2; D gene: -; J gene: TRBJ2-7; CDR3 DNA: TGTGCCAGCAGCCAAACAGGGCCTTACGAGCAGTACTTC; CDR3 protein: CASSQTGPYEQYF
clone size: -; CDR3 length: 12; V gene: TRBV2; D gene: -; J gene: TRBJ2-5; CDR3 DNA: TGTGCCAGCAGTACCCTAGGGGAGACCCAGTACTTC; CDR3 protein: CASSTLGETQYF
clone size: -; CDR3 length: 14; V gene: TRBV6-6; D gene: -; J gene: TRBJ1-1; CDR3 DNA: TGTGCCAGCAGGACCAGGGAGCAGGACACTGAAGCTTTCTTT; CDR3 protein: CASRTREQDTEAFF
clone size: many; CDR3 length: 17; V gene: TRBV7-2; D gene: -; J gene: TRBJ1-6; CDR3 DNA: TGTGCCAGCAGCTTAGGCGCTGCCCGGGCTAGAAATTCACCCCTCCACTTT; CDR3 protein: CASSLGAARARNSPLHF
clone size: -; CDR3 length: 16; V gene: TRBV21-1; D gene: -; J gene: TRBJ2-1; CDR3 DNA: TGTGCCAGCAGGACCTCGGTGGGGTTAGAGGGAGCAAAGCAGTTCTTC; CDR3 protein: CASRTSVGLEGAKQFF
clone size: -; CDR3 length: 21; V gene: TRBV11-2; D gene: -; J gene: TRBJ2-7; CDR3 DNA: TGTGCCAGCAGCTTCGTCCATGCAAGTCTGCACGGGTTTAACTCCTACAATGAGCAGTACTTC; CDR3 protein: CASSFVHASLHGFNSYNEQYF
clone size: -; CDR3 length: 11; V gene: TRBV29-1; D gene: -; J gene: TRBJ2-4; CDR3 DNA: TGCAGCGTTCAAGCCAAAAACATTCAGTACTTC; CDR3 protein: CSVQAKNIQYF
clone size: -; CDR3 length: 15; V gene: TRBV20-1; D gene: TRBD2; J gene: TRBJ2-5; CDR3 DNA: TGCAGTGCTATTCCCCTAGCGGGTATCCAAGAGACCCAGTACTTC; CDR3 protein: CSAIPLAGIQETQYF
clone size: -; CDR3 length: 13; V gene: TRBV27; D gene: -; J gene: TRBJ1-2; CDR3 DNA: TGTGCCAGCAGTTTTCAGGGGCTCTATGGCTACACCTTC; CDR3 protein: CASSFQGLYGYTF
clone size: many; CDR3 length: 15; V gene: TRBV4-3; D gene: -; J gene: TRBJ2-5; CDR3 DNA: TGCGCCAGCAGCCAAGACGGGGCAGAGAAAGAGACCCAGTACTTC; CDR3 protein: CASSQDGAEKETQYF
clone size: -; CDR3 length: 14; V gene: TRBV20-1; D gene: TRBD1; J gene: TRBJ2-7; CDR3 DNA: TGCAGTGCTAGAGGACAGGGGGCTCGACACGAGCAGTACTTC; CDR3 protein: CSARGQGARHEQYF
clone size: -; CDR3 length: 14; V gene: TRBV28; D gene: TRBD1; J gene: TRBJ2-4; CDR3 DNA: TGTGCCAGCAGTTTCAGGACAGGGGCCATGATTCAGTACTTC; CDR3 protein: CASSFRTGAMIQYF
clone size: -; CDR3 length: 15; V gene: TRBV7-9; D gene: TRBD1; J gene: TRBJ2-7; CDR3 DNA: TGTGCCAGCAGCAAGGGACAGGGGGCTAGCTACGAGCAGTACTTC; CDR3 protein: CASSKGQGASYEQYF
clone size: -; CDR3 length: 15; V gene: TRBV20-1; D gene: TRBD2; J gene: TRBJ2-3; CDR3 DNA: TGCAGTGCTACTTCTCGCGTCGGCGGGAGAGATACGCAGTATTTT; CDR3 protein: CSATSRVGGRDTQYF
clone size: -; CDR3 length: 12; V gene: TRBV12-3/TRBV12-4; D gene: -; J gene: TRBJ2-5; CDR3 DNA: TGTGCCAGCAGGGGGGCGCGGGAGACCCAGTACTTC; CDR3 protein: CASRGARETQYF
clone size: -; CDR3 length: 15; V gene: TRBV5-1; D gene: TRBD1; J gene: TRBJ1-1; CDR3 DNA: TGCGCCAGCAGCTCGGGACAGCTAGTGAACACTGAAGCTTTCTTT; CDR3 protein: CASSSGQLVNTEAFF
clone size: few; CDR3 length: 16; V gene: TRBV24-1; D gene: TRBD2; J gene: TRBJ2-3; CDR3 DNA: TGTGCCACCAGTGATTTTGCTAGCGGGACCACAGATACGCAGTATTTT; CDR3 protein: CATSDFASGTTDTQYF
clone size: -; CDR3 length: 18; V gene: TRBV6-1; D gene: TRBD2; J gene: TRBJ2-5; CDR3 DNA: TGTGCCAGCAGACACGGACTAGCGGGAGGACCGGGCTCGACGACCCAGTACTTC; CDR3 protein: CASRHGLAGGPGSTTQYF
clone size: few; CDR3 length: 13; V gene: TRBV28; D gene: TRBD2; J gene: TRBJ2-1; CDR3 DNA: TGTGCCAGCAGTGAAAGACTAGCTGTTGAGCAGTTCTTC; CDR3 protein: CASSERLAVEQFF
clone size: -; CDR3 length: 14; V gene: TRBV9; D gene: -; J gene: TRBJ2-7; CDR3 DNA: TGTGCCAGCAGCGTAGACGGTCTGTCCTACGAGCAGTACTTC; CDR3 protein: CASSVDGLSYEQYF
clone size: -; CDR3 length: 14; V gene: TRBV28; D gene: TRBD1; J gene: TRBJ1-2; CDR3 DNA: TGTGCCAGCAGTTTCCGACAGGGTATCTATGGCTACACCTTC; CDR3 protein: CASSFRQGIYGYTF
clone size: many; CDR3 length: 16; V gene: TRBV28; D gene: -; J gene: TRBJ2-7; CDR3 DNA: TGTGCCAGCAGTTTGTCCCTGCTACCGGGGTTCGGCGAGCAGTACTTC; CDR3 protein: CASSLSLLPGFGEQYF
clone size: -; CDR3 length: 13; V gene: TRBV29-1; D gene: -; J gene: TRBJ2-1; CDR3 DNA: TGCAGCGTTGAATGGACCATCGGGAATGAGCAGTTCTTC; CDR3 protein: CSVEWTIGNEQFF
clone size: few; CDR3 length: 12; V gene: TRBV7-2; D gene: -; J gene: TRBJ2-3; CDR3 DNA: TGTGCCAGCAGCATTAGCTCCTATACGCAGTATTTT; CDR3 protein: CASSISSYTQYF
clone size: many; CDR3 length: 13; V gene: TRBV28; D gene: -; J gene: TRBJ2-5; CDR3 DNA: TGTGCCAGCAGTTCCAGGGAGCCGAAGACCCAGTACTTC; CDR3 protein: CASSSREPKTQYF
clone size: many; CDR3 length: 12; V gene: TRBV6-2/TRBV6-3; D gene: -; J gene: TRBJ2-7; CDR3 DNA: TGTGCCAGCAGTAGGGCTTCCTACGAGCAGTACTTC; CDR3 protein: CASSRASYEQYF
clone size: few; CDR3 length: 15; V gene: TRBV5-1; D gene: TRBD2; J gene: TRBJ2-7; CDR3 DNA: TGCGCCAGCAGCCGGTTGGCTAGCGGGTCGTACGAGCAGTACTTC; CDR3 protein: CASSRLASGSYEQYF
clone size: -; CDR3 length: 15; V gene: TRBV18; D gene: -; J gene: TRBJ2-2; CDR3 DNA: TGTGCCAGCTCACCAGGTTCTCGCCGCACCGGGGAGCTGTTTTTT; CDR3 protein: CASSPGSRRTGELFF